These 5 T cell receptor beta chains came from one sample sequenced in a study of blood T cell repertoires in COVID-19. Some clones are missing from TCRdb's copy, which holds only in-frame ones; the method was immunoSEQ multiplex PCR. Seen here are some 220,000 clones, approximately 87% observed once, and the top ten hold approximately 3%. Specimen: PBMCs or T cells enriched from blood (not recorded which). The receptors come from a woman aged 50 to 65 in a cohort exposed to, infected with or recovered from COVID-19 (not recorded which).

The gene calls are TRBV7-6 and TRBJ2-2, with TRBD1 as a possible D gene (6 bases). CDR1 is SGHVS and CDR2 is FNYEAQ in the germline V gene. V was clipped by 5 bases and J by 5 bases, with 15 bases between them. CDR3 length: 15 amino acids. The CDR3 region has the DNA TGTGCCAGCAGCCCGCAACCGGACAGTACCGGGGAGCTGTTTTTT. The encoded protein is CASSPQPDSTGELFF.

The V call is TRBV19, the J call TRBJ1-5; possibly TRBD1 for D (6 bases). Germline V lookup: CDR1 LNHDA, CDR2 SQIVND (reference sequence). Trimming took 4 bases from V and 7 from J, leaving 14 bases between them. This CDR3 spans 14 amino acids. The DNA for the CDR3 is TGTGCCAGTAGTAAAGGGGGTGGGGAGCAGCCCCAGCATTTT. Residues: CASSKGGGEQPQHF.

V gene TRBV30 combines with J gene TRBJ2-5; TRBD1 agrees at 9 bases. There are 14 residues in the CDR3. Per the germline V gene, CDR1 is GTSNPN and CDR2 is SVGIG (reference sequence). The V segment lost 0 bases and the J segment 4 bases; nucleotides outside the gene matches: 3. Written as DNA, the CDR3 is TGTGCCTGGAGTGTGGGACAGGGTAGAGAGACCCAGTACTTC. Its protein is CAWSVGQGRETQYF.

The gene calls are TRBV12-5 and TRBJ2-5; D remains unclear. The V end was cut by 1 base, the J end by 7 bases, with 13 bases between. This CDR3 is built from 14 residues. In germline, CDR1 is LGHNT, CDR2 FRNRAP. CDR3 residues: CASGLAHLPGTQYF. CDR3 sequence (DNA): TGTGCTAGTGGTTTGGCCCACCTCCCGGGGACCCAGTACTTC.

The CDR3 spells CASSDGSGGEADTQYF. The CDR3 DNA reads TGTGCCAGCAGCGACGGTAGCGGGGGGGAAGCAGATACGCAGTATTTT. V and J are TRBV9 and TRBJ2-3, with 11 bases aligning to TRBD2. Looked up from germline, CDR1 is SGDLS and CDR2 is YYNGEE. Trimming took 3 bases from V and 4 from J; bases not matched to a gene: 7. This CDR3 is 16 amino acids long.